The rows below give T cell receptor beta chains drawn from one sample of a study of shared clonotypes between healthy human individuals. Some clones are missing from TCRdb's copy, which holds only in-frame ones; the method was immunoSEQ multiplex PCR. The table shows around 1.6 million clones, with 95% to 99% occurring only once. The sequenced material came from naive CD4+ T cells sorted from blood. All receptors derive from a man aged 30 to 39 in good health. Each CDR3 is given with its conserved first and last residue. D genes are given only for firm matches. The size entry is marked missing in some rows and otherwise reads once, few, many or a size class.

length	size	D	V	J	CDR3	DNA
13	NA	TRBD1	TRBV10-1	TRBJ2-7	CASGPGQGYEQYF	TGCGCCAGTGGACCGGGACAGGGGTACGAGCAGTACTTC
14	NA	NA	TRBV6-5	TRBJ1-1	CASSYSPLGTEAFF	TGTGCCAGCAGTTACTCGCCTCTGGGGACTGAAGCTTTCTTT
14	NA	NA	TRBV6-5	TRBJ1-5	CATTSGVGNQPQHF	TGTGCCACGACCTCAGGGGTAGGCAATCAGCCCCAGCATTTT
15	NA	TRBD2	TRBV5-5	TRBJ2-3	CASKEREARTDTQYF	TGTGCCAGCAAAGAGCGGGAGGCAAGGACAGATACGCAGTATTTT
14	NA	NA	TRBV28	TRBJ1-2	CASSLTAGHYGYTF	TGTGCCAGCAGTTTAACGGCAGGGCACTATGGCTACACCTTC
15	once	TRBD1	TRBV27	TRBJ2-5	CASSLLRGPQETQYF	TGTGCCAGCAGTTTGTTGAGGGGGCCTCAAGAGACCCAGTACTTC
16	NA	TRBD2	TRBV2	TRBJ2-1	CASSERLAGYYNEQFF	TGTGCCAGCAGTGAAAGACTAGCGGGCTACTACAATGAGCAGTTCTTC
11	NA	NA	TRBV30	TRBJ2-7	CAWSHMGEQYF	TGTGCCTGGAGCCATATGGGCGAGCAGTACTTC
13	once	TRBD2	TRBV28	TRBJ2-7	CASSLRDYYEQYF	TGTGCCAGCAGTTTAAGGGACTACTACGAGCAGTACTTC
14	once	TRBD2	TRBV7-3	TRBJ2-3	CASSASGSTDTQYF	TGTGCCAGCAGCGCTAGCGGCTCCACAGATACGCAGTATTTT
17	NA	TRBD1	TRBV10-3	TRBJ2-7	CAISLDRGLRSSYEQYF	TGTGCCATCAGTCTGGACAGGGGTTTACGAAGCTCCTACGAGCAGTACTTC
21	NA	NA	TRBV9	TRBJ2-1	CASSVMDHDPSVLHSYNEQFF	TGTGCCAGCAGCGTGATGGATCACGATCCGAGCGTTCTCCACTCCTACAATGAGCAGTTCTTC
14	NA	NA	TRBV29-1	TRBJ1-2	CSVGGGRSNYGYTF	TGCAGCGTAGGAGGGGGTAGGTCTAACTATGGCTACACCTTC
16	NA	TRBD1	TRBV11-2	TRBJ1-4	CASSLVPGQRNEKLFF	TGTGCCAGCAGCTTAGTACCGGGACAGCGAAATGAAAAACTGTTTTTT
15	NA	NA	TRBV5-1	TRBJ2-5	CASSLAVAWGETQYF	TGCGCCAGCAGCTTGGCCGTGGCCTGGGGGGAGACCCAGTACTTC
16	NA	TRBD1	TRBV7-2	TRBJ1-2	CASSLVGDSRNYGYTF	TGTGCCAGCAGCCTAGTGGGGGACAGTCGTAACTATGGCTACACCTTC
14	NA	NA	TRBV5-5	TRBJ2-5	CASSLADLWETQYF	TGTGCCAGCAGCTTGGCCGACCTGTGGGAGACCCAGTACTTC
12	NA	NA	TRBV7-2	TRBJ2-3	CASSIAGDTQYF	TGTGCCAGCAGCATCGCTGGAGATACGCAGTATTTT
15	once	NA	TRBV14	TRBJ1-1	CASSPPGLTNTEAFF	TGTGCCAGCAGCCCGCCGGGACTGACAAACACTGAAGCTTTCTTT
15	NA	NA	TRBV9	TRBJ2-1	CASSVVGRSYNEQFF	TGTGCCAGCAGCGTAGTAGGACGCTCCTACAATGAGCAGTTCTTC
12	NA	NA	TRBV7-7	TRBJ2-7	CASSLAGHIRYF	TGTGCTAGCAGCTTAGCCGGGCATATAAGGTACTTC
17	NA	NA	TRBV19	TRBJ1-5	CASRSWVGHGSNQPQHF	TGTGCCAGTAGGAGTTGGGTGGGTCATGGGAGCAATCAGCCCCAGCATTTT
14	NA	NA	TRBV19	TRBJ1-4	CASSIDGTNEKLFF	TGTGCCAGTAGTATAGATGGGACTAATGAAAAACTGTTTTTT
15	NA	NA	TRBV6-6	TRBJ2-1	CASSLPGLGGDEQFF	TGTGCCAGCAGTTTGCCGGGACTGGGGGGCGATGAGCAGTTCTTC
16	NA	TRBD1	TRBV4-1	TRBJ2-7	CASSQPFRDSSYEQYF	TGCGCCAGCAGCCAACCCTTCCGGGACAGCTCCTACGAGCAGTACTTC
13	NA	NA	TRBV7-2	TRBJ2-7	CASSLRLASEQYF	TGTGCCAGCAGCTTACGCCTAGCTAGCGAGCAGTACTTC
13	NA	NA	TRBV18	TRBJ2-5	CASSPPEQETQYF	TGTGCCAGCTCACCACCGGAACAAGAGACCCAGTACTTC
14	NA	NA	TRBV5-4	TRBJ2-7	CASSLGVGRYEQYF	TGTGCCAGCAGCTTGGGGGTTGGGAGATACGAGCAGTACTTC
18	NA	TRBD2	TRBV18	TRBJ2-2	CASSQGLAGVRNTGELFF	TGTGCCAGCTCACAGGGACTAGCGGGAGTACGGAACACCGGGGAGCTGTTTTTT
17	NA	NA	TRBV7-8	TRBJ2-5	CASSLVRVGGRQETQYF	TGTGCCAGCAGCTTAGTAAGGGTAGGCGGTCGCCAAGAGACCCAGTACTTC
15	NA	NA	TRBV18	TRBJ2-7	CASSLGSGPTYEQYF	TGTGCCAGCTCACTAGGGTCCGGCCCGACCTACGAGCAGTACTTC
10	NA	NA	TRBV19	TRBJ1-2	CASKAGGYTF	TGTGCCAGTAAGGCGGGCGGCTACACCTTC
15	NA	TRBD2	TRBV7-2	TRBJ2-3	CASSLAGGLGDTQYF	TGTGCCAGCAGCTTAGCGGGGGGACTAGGTGATACGCAGTATTTT
15	NA	TRBD1	TRBV7-8	TRBJ1-2	CASSSYPDRGYGYTF	TGTGCCAGCAGCTCCTACCCCGACAGGGGGTATGGCTACACCTTC
14	NA	NA	TRBV5-1	TRBJ2-2	CASSQEGITGELFF	TGCGCCAGCAGTCAGGAGGGGATCACCGGGGAGCTGTTTTTT
15	NA	NA	TRBV7-2	TRBJ1-1	CASSLVWGIGTEAFF	TGTGCCAGCAGCTTAGTATGGGGAATAGGGACTGAAGCTTTCTTT
15	NA	NA	TRBV5-1	TRBJ2-1	CASSRRLVAYNEQFF	TGCGCCAGCAGCCGACGACTAGTCGCTTACAATGAGCAGTTCTTC
14	once	NA	TRBV6-1	TRBJ2-7	CASSSTGSSYEQYF	TGTGCCAGCAGCTCGACTGGGAGCTCCTACGAGCAGTACTTC
14	NA	NA	TRBV7-6	TRBJ2-2	CASSLLAGTGELFF	TGTGCCAGCAGCTTACTGGCAGGGACCGGGGAGCTGTTTTTT
14	once	NA	TRBV7-3	TRBJ2-5	CASSLGRIGETQYF	TGTGCCAGCAGCTTAGGCCGGATTGGGGAGACCCAGTACTTC
15	NA	NA	TRBV5-1	TRBJ1-4	CASSLGGLENEKLFF	TGCGCCAGCAGCTTGGGTGGACTGGAAAATGAAAAACTGTTTTTT
13	NA	NA	TRBV5-1	TRBJ2-7	CASSLYEGGEQYF	TGCGCCAGCAGCTTGTACGAGGGGGGCGAGCAGTACTTC
14	NA	NA	TRBV5-1	TRBJ2-7	CASSLVAEGSEQYF	TGCGCCAGCAGCTTGGTAGCCGAGGGCTCCGAGCAGTACTTC
13	NA	NA	TRBV27	TRBJ2-3	CASRQSVAGAQYF	TGTGCCAGCAGACAAAGTGTAGCAGGGGCGCAGTATTTT
11	once	NA	TRBV20-1	TRBJ1-3	CSATSGNTIYF	TGCAGTGCCACCTCTGGAAACACCATATATTTT
17	NA	TRBD2	TRBV7-8	TRBJ2-3	CASSLGRLAGATDTQYF	TGTGCCAGCAGCTTAGGTCGACTAGCGGGAGCTACAGATACGCAGTATTTT
15	NA	TRBD1	TRBV15	TRBJ2-5	CATSRDRDSQETQYF	TGTGCCACCAGCAGAGATCGGGACAGCCAAGAGACCCAGTACTTC
14	NA	NA	TRBV5-6	TRBJ2-7	CASSSTVSSYEQYF	TGTGCCAGCAGTTCGACAGTTAGCTCCTACGAGCAGTACTTC
14	NA	NA	TRBV10-2	TRBJ1-2	CASSGGALGYGYTF	TGCGCCAGCAGTGGGGGGGCGCTTGGCTATGGCTACACCTTC
15	NA	TRBD2	TRBV4-1	TRBJ2-5	CASSPSLADEETQYF	TGCGCCAGCAGCCCCTCCCTAGCGGACGAAGAGACCCAGTACTTC